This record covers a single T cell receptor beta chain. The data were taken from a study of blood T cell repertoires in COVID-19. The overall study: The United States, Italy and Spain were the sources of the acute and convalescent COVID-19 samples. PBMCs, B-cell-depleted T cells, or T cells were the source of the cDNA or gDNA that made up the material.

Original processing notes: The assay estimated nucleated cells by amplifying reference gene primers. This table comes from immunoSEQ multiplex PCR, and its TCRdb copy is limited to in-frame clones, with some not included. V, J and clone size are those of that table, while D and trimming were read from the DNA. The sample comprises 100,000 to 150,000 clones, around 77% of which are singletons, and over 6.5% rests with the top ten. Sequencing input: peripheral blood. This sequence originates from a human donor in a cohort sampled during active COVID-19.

The CDR3 is CAISMTENTEAFF. In nucleotides, the CDR3 is TGTGCCATCAGCATGACAGAGAACACTGAAGCTTTCTTT. This chain links TRBV10-3 with TRBJ1-1; D is perhaps TRBD1 (5 bases). Germline CDR1 is ENHRY and CDR2 is SYGVKD. Trimming removed 6 bases from V and 1 base from J, with 9 bases in between. This CDR3 comprises 13 residues.